The table lists the clone carrying this T cell receptor beta chain with a count of one. What it binds is not known. This record belongs to a study of shared clonotypes between healthy human individuals. Broader study findings: Investigators collected only blood, and repertoires in tissues likely differ.

Profiling relied on immunoSEQ multiplex PCR, and the TCRdb table lists in-frame clones only, not all of them. The repertoire has 1,100,000 or so clones, approximately 80% of them found once; the top ten carry about 0.52%. V gave up 2 bases and J gave up 6 bases; unmatched junction bases: 1. CDR1 and CDR2 from the germline V gene are KGHSH and LQKENI. The length of the CDR3 is 13 residues. This sequence originates from a man aged 18 to 30 in good health. Some clones in this sample may be carry-over from other donors' samples. Specimen: memory CD4+ T cells from PBMCs. The subset is: CD45RA-negative fraction. The chain couples TRBV18 to TRBJ2-1; 7 bases are shared with TRBD1. CDR3 sequence: CASSPTGVNEQFF. DNA for the CDR3: TGTGCCAGCTCACCAACAGGGGTCAATGAGCAGTTCTTC.